This T cell receptor beta chain is from a study of cytomegalovirus exposure and HLA in healthy donors. Findings and limits, study-wide: Associated with HLA alleles at 0.05 false discovery rate in a later analysis were about 17,000 TCR beta sequences.

On this clone: The antigen remains unidentified. Other nucleotide sequences from this sample produce the same CDR3.

Vbeta (60) and Jbeta (13) primers were used in the PCR. The assay was immunoSEQ multiplex PCR, and TCRdb's table has in-frame clones only and misses some. The data contain about 150,000 clones, about 78% of them singletons. The V gene lost 3 bases and the J gene lost 11 bases, with 19 bases spanning the gap. This CDR3 has 14 amino acids. The germline gives CDR1 KGHSH, CDR2 LQKENI. Healthy bone marrow donors made up the cohort. Nominal health characterized the donors when sampled, though unrecorded immune exposures were likely. Sample: PBMCs. This TCR was sampled from a man aged 45-60 years in good health and CMV-seropositive. The V call is TRBV18, the J call TRBJ1-1; D is ambiguous. CDR3 protein: CASSPRLTEGEAFF. The CDR3 DNA reads TGTGCCAGCTCACCGCGACTCACGGAAGGTGAGGCTTTCTTT. The entire variable domain, with the rest obtained from reference TRBV18 and TRBJ1-1, is as follows: NAGVMQNPRHLVRRRGQEARLRCSPMKGHSHVYWYRQLPEEGLKFMVYLQKENIIDESGMPKERFSAEFPKEGPSILRIQQVVRGDSAAYFCASSPRLTEGEAFFGQGTRLTVV.